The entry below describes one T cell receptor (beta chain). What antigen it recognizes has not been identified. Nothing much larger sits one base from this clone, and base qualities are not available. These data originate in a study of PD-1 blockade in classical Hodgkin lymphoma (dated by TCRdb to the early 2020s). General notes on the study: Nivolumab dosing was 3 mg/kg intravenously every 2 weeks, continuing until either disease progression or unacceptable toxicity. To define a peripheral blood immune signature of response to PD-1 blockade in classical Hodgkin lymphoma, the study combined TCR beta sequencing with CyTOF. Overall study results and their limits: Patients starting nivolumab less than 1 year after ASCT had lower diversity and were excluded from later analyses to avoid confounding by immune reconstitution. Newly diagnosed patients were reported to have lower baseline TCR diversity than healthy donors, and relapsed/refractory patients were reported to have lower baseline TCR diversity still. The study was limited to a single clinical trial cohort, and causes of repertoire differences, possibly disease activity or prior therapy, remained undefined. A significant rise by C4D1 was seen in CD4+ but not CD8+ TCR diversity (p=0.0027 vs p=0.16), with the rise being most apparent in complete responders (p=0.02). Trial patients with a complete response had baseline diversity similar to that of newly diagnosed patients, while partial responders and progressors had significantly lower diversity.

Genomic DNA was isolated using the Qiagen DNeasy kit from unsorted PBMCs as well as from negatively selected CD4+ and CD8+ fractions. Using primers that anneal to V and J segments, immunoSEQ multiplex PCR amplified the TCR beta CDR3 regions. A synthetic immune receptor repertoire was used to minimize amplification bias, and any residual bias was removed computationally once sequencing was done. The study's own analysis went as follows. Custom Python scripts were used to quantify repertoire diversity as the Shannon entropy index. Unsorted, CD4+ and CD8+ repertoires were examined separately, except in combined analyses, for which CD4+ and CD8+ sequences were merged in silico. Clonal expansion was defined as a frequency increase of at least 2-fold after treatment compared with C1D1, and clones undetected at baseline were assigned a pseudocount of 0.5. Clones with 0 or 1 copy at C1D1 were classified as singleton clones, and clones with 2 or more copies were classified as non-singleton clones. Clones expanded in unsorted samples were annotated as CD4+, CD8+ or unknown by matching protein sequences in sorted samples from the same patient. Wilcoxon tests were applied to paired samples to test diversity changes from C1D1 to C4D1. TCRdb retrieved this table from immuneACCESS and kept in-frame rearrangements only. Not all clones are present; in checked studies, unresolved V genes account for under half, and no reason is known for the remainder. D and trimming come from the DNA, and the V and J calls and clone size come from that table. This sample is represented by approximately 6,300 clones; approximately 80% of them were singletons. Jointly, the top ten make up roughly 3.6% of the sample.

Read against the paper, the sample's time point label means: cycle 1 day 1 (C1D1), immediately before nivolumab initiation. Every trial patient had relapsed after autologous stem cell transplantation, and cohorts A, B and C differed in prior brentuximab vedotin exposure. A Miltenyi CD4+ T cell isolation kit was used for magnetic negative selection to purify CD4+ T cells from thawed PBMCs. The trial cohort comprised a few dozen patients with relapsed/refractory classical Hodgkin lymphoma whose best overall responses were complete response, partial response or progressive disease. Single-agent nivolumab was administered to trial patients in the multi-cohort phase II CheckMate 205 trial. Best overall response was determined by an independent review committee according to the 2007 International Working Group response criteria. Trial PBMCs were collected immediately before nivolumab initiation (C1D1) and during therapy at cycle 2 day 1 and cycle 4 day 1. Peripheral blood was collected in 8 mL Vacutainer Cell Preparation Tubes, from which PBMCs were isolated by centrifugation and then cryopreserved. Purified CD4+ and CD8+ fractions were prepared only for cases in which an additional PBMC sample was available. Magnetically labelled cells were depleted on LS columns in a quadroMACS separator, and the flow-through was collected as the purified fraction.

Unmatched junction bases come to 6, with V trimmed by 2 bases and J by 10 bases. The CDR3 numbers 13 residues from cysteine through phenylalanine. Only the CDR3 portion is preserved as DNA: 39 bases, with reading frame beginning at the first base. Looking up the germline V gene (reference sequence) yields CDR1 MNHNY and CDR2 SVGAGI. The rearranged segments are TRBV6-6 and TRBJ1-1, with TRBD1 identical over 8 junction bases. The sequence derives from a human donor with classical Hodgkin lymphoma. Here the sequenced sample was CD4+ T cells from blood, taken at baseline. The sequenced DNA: TGTGCCAGCAGTTACCAGGACAGGGAGCGAGCTTTCTTT. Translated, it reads CASSYQDRERAFF.